The 20 T cell receptor beta chains below were found in one sample sequenced in a study of blood T cell repertoires in COVID-19. Libraries were prepared by immunoSEQ multiplex PCR; TCRdb keeps only in-frame clonotypes and omits some of them. Counted here are 430,000 or so clones, approximately 91% occurring once; the ten biggest clones make up about 1.4%. Sample: PBMCs or T cells enriched from blood (not recorded which). These receptors all come from a woman between 18 and 29 years old who had been exposed to COVID-19.

CDR3 in DNA: TGTGCCAGCAGCTTCTGGAGCTCTGGGGCCAACGTCCTGACTTTC. Protein sequence: CASSFWSSGANVLTF. The chain employs TRBV5-4 and TRBJ2-6; D uncertain. The CDR3 runs 15 residues. Germline CDR1 is SGHNT and CDR2 is YYREEE (reference sequence). V was pared by 2 bases and J by 0 bases, with 6 bases between. Full variable domain (missing parts from reference TRBV5-4 and TRBJ2-6): ETGVTQSPTHLIKTRGQQVTLRCSSQSGHNTVSWYQQALGQGPQFIFQYYREEENGRGNFPPRFSGLQFPNYSSELNVNALELDDSALYLCASSFWSSGANVLTFGAGSRLTVL.

This chain uses TRBV11-3 with TRBJ2-1, with 8 bases lining up with TRBD2. The CDR3 covers 15 residues. The trim removed 5 bases at V and 5 bases at J, leaving 8 bases unmatched. The V gene's germline CDR1 is SGHNT and CDR2 YENEEA. The CDR3 sequence: CASSPGSGSHNEQFF. CDR3 DNA sequence: TGTGCCAGCAGCCCCGGGAGCGGGAGCCACAATGAGCAGTTCTTC.

V usage is TRBV29-1 and J usage is TRBJ2-1; D possibly corresponds to TRBD2 (6 bases). The V gene lost 6 bases and the J gene lost 8 bases, with 11 bases spanning the gap. The CDR3 is 11 amino acids. Germline V CDR1 and CDR2: SQVTM, ANQGSEA. In DNA form, the CDR3 reads TGCAGCGTCGGCTTAGCGGATGAGCAGTTCTTC. It is translated as CSVGLADEQFF.

The chain combines TRBV4-1 with TRBJ1-5; 9 bases align to TRBD1. The CDR3 has 17 amino acids. Trimming cost V 2 bases and J 6 bases; bases outside gene matches: 11. CDR1 MGHRA and CDR2 YSYEKL come from the germline V gene. As DNA, the CDR3 is TGCGCCAGCAGCCAACCCATCGAAACAGGGGGCGGTCAGCCCCAGCATTTT. Protein: CASSQPIETGGGQPQHF.

The chain recombines TRBV4-2 with TRBJ1-5; D is perhaps TRBD1 (5 bases). The CDR3 contains 16 residues. V lost 4 bases and J 1 base, leaving 14 bases between the germline ends. Germline loops: CDR1 LGHNA, CDR2 YNFKEQ. CDR3 region: CASSRTRDSSNQPQHF. CDR3 nucleotide sequence: TGTGCCAGCAGCCGTACCCGGGACTCAAGCAATCAGCCCCAGCATTTT.

The chain joins TRBV7-9 to TRBJ2-2; D perhaps matches TRBD1 (5 bases). Germline V gives CDR1 SEHNR, CDR2 FQNEAQ (reference sequence). V was trimmed by 4 bases and J by 5 bases, leaving 26 bases between them. The CDR3 sequence is 19 residues long. The CDR3 DNA reads as TGTGCCAGCAGCTCCGCTGGTGGTGTGGGGCGACACGAAACCGGGGAGCTGTTTTTT. It codes for CASSSAGGVGRHETGELFF.

This clone was seen just once. V is TRBV18 and J is TRBJ1-5; tentative D call: TRBD1 (5 bases). This CDR3 region has 13 residues. V was shortened by 4 bases and J by 9 bases, with 13 bases between the two germline ends. Per germline, CDR1 KGHSH and CDR2 LQKENI. CDR3 coding DNA: TGTGCCAGCTCACAAGGGGATGGATGGCCCCAGCATTTT. Encoded protein: CASSQGDGWPQHF.

The chain links TRBV14 to TRBJ2-7, with 7 bases aligning to TRBD1. This CDR3 is built from 18 residues. Per germline, CDR1 SGHDN and CDR2 FVKESK. V lost 2 bases and J lost 5; bases outside the gene matches: 18. This CDR3 is CASSQRIGTDYRPNEQYF. As DNA, the CDR3 is TGTGCCAGCAGCCAAAGGATCGGGACAGACTACCGTCCAAACGAGCAGTACTTC.

V gene TRBV27 combines with J gene TRBJ1-3; tentatively, D is TRBD1 (5 bases). The CDR3 is made up of 17 amino acids. Trimming shortened V by 8 bases and J by 0 bases, and 20 bases separated the two germline ends. From germline, CDR1 is MNHEY and CDR2 SMNVEV (reference sequence). The CDR3 region has the DNA TGTGCCAGCCGAAAAACAGGTGCCCCTTACTCTGGAAACACCATATATTTT. Translation: CASRKTGAPYSGNTIYF.

The chain has TRBV29-1 and TRBJ2-3; TRBD1 might be the D (6 bases). Trimming removed 7 bases from V and 2 bases from J, with 10 bases in between. Germline V gives CDR1 SQVTM, CDR2 ANQGSEA. The CDR3 loop spans 12 amino acids. CDR3 loop: CSEQGFTDTQYF. CDR3 in DNA: TGCAGCGAGCAGGGGTTCACAGATACGCAGTATTTT.

V and J are TRBV7-2 and TRBJ1-5; weak D call: TRBD1 (6 bases). The germline gives CDR1 SGHTA, CDR2 FQGNSA. CDR3 length equals 15 residues. V was clipped by 5 bases and J by 0 bases, with 11 bases between them. CDR3 nucleotides: TGTGCCAGCAGCCAGGGACAACATAGCAATCAGCCCCAGCATTTT. As protein: CASSQGQHSNQPQHF.

The chain links TRBV3-1 (or the pseudogene TRBV3-2) to TRBJ2-7; perhaps TRBD1 as D (5 bases). The V gene lost 3 bases and the J gene lost 5 bases, with 14 bases spanning the gap. The CDR3 spans 14 residues. CDR1 and CDR2 from the germline V gene are LGHDT and YNNKEL (reference sequence). Here the CDR3 reads CASSHRVQSHEQYF. CDR3 nucleotides: TGTGCCAGCAGCCACAGGGTCCAGAGCCACGAGCAGTACTTC.

This sequence joins TRBV7-6 and TRBJ1-6, with D possibly matching TRBD1 (5 bases). The CDR3 covers 15 residues. V gave up 6 bases and J gave up 0 bases, with 9 bases separating them. Germline loops: CDR1 SGHVS, CDR2 FNYEAQ. DNA of the CDR3: TGTGCCAGCAGTGACAGTAGCTCCTATAATTCACCCCTCCACTTT. It yields the protein CASSDSSSYNSPLHF.

This clone was recorded once. V and J are TRBV9 and TRBJ1-3, with 9 nucleotides matching TRBD1. The V segment lost 0 bases and the J segment 2 bases; nucleotides outside the gene matches: 6. This CDR3 contains 17 residues. From germline, CDR1 is SGDLS and CDR2 YYNGEE. CDR3 nucleotides: TGTGCCAGCAGCGTAGCGGGAGACAGGGGGACTGGAAACACCATATATTTT. Protein: CASSVAGDRGTGNTIYF.

The rearrangement uses TRBV5-4 and TRBJ1-2; TRBD1 agrees at 8 bases. The CDR3 spans 18 residues. V dropped 1 base and J dropped 1; count of bases not matched to a gene: 12. Germline values: CDR1 SGHNT, CDR2 YYREEE (reference sequence). The CDR3 reads CASSLRDRPILVNYGYTF. CDR3 nucleotides: TGTGCCAGCAGCTTGAGGGACAGGCCGATTCTAGTTAACTATGGCTACACCTTC.

The chain recombines TRBV29-1 with TRBJ2-7; TRBD1 agrees at 8 bases. In germline, CDR1 is SQVTM, CDR2 ANQGSEA. V trimming: 6 bases; J trimming: 4 bases; junction bases outside the gene matches: 14. The CDR3 covers 15 residues. The CDR3 loop is CSVAGQDPTIYEQYF. In DNA, the CDR3 is TGCAGCGTGGCGGGACAGGACCCCACCATTTACGAGCAGTACTTC.

The gene calls are TRBV3-1 (or the pseudogene TRBV3-2) and TRBJ1-6; TRBD1 might be the D (5 bases). This CDR3 is built from 15 residues. The V gene lost 5 bases and the J gene lost 6 bases, with 14 bases spanning the gap. The V gene's germline CDR1 is LGHDT and CDR2 YNNKEL (reference sequence). The CDR3 DNA sequence: TGTGCCAGCAGCGGCGCGTGGGGGGTTAATTCACCCCTCCACTTT. Translating gives CASSGAWGVNSPLHF.

The chain recombines TRBV19 with TRBJ1-5; D is uncertain. Per germline, CDR1 LNHDA and CDR2 SQIVND (reference sequence). Trimming removed 3 bases from V and 0 bases from J, with 6 bases in between. The CDR3 loop spans 14 amino acids. The CDR3 nucleotides are TGTGCCAGTAGTATCCAGAATAGCAATCAGCCCCAGCATTTT. It is translated as CASSIQNSNQPQHF.

The genes are TRBV27 and TRBJ2-4; 7 nucleotides match TRBD2. CDR1 and CDR2 from the germline V gene are MNHEY and SMNVEV (reference sequence). This CDR3 contains 14 residues. Unmatched junction bases numbered 5, after V lost 3 bases and J lost 6 bases. The CDR3 DNA reads as TGTGCCAGCAGTTTCGTGGGGGGGATAAACATTCAGTACTTC. This translates into CASSFVGGINIQYF.

The chain combines TRBV2 with TRBJ2-1, with D possibly being TRBD1 (7 bases). V gave up 8 bases and J gave up 8 bases, with 13 bases separating them. The germline V gene encodes CDR1 SNHLY and CDR2 FYNNEI. This CDR3 comprises 12 residues. The CDR3 DNA is TGTGCCAGCCAGGGGGAGGCCTATGAGCAGTTCTTC. Amino acids: CASQGEAYEQFF.